Listed below are T cell receptor beta chains from one sample, sequenced in a study of regulatory T cells in long-lasting Graves disease. TCRdb passed the multiplex PCR reads through MiXCR, listing each CDR3 protein once. The sample lists about 520,000 distinct CDR3 sequences, about 12% occurring once. These sequences were also reported in another study, on T cells in Graves' hyperthyroidism and ophthalmopathy.

Sequenced material: peripheral blood mononuclear cells (PBMCs), taken at new diagnosis, from a patient treated with antithyroid drugs. The receptors derive from a woman aged 30 to 39 with Graves disease. CDR3s include the opening cysteine and the closing phenylalanine or tryptophan. The order of the fields is J gene, clone size, D gene, V gene, CDR3 protein, CDR3 DNA. D genes are given only for firm matches. Only part of the rows carry a size: once, few, many, or a class if the clone is expanded.

J: TRBJ1-1
size: many
D: TRBD1
V: TRBV28
CDR3: CASRLGQGAVNTEAFF
DNA: TGTGCCAGCAGACTGGGACAGGGGGCAGTGAACACTGAAGCTTTCTTT

J: TRBJ1-2
size: many
D: .
V: TRBV9
CDR3: CASSAGPGGYTF
DNA: TGTGCCAGCAGCGCGGGCCCTGGTGGCTACACCTTC

J: TRBJ1-4
size: many
D: .
V: TRBV27
CDR3: CASSHRRLPNEKLFF
DNA: TGTGCCAGCAGCCATCGGAGGTTGCCAAATGAAAAACTGTTTTTT

J: TRBJ1-2
size: many
D: .
V: TRBV7-9
CDR3: CASSSLGGQFNYGYTF
DNA: TGTGCCAGCAGCTCATTAGGCGGACAGTTTAACTATGGCTACACCTTC

J: TRBJ2-1
size: .
D: TRBD2
V: TRBV27
CDR3: CASSWGLAGGPRNEQFF
DNA: TGTGCCAGCAGTTGGGGACTAGCGGGAGGGCCAAGGAATGAGCAGTTCTTC

J: TRBJ2-7
size: .
D: .
V: TRBV6-1
CDR3: CASRQLVSYEQYF
DNA: TGTGCCAGCCGACAGTTGGTCTCCTACGAGCAGTACTTC

J: TRBJ2-1
size: many
D: TRBD2
V: TRBV28
CDR3: CASRLAGSLNEQFF
DNA: TGTGCCAGCCGACTAGCGGGAAGTCTTAATGAGCAGTTCTTC

J: TRBJ2-5
size: many
D: .
V: TRBV2
CDR3: CASGRPGGRETQYF
DNA: TGTGCCAGCGGCAGGCCAGGGGGGCGAGAGACCCAGTACTTC

J: TRBJ2-3
size: few
D: TRBD1
V: TRBV7-9
CDR3: CASSLFPDRGQDTQYF
DNA: TGTGCCAGCAGCTTATTTCCCGACAGGGGGCAAGATACGCAGTATTTT

J: TRBJ1-3
size: once
D: .
V: TRBV7-2
CDR3: CASSLAAGNTIYF
DNA: TGTGCCAGCAGCTTAGCGGCCGGAAACACCATATATTTT

J: TRBJ2-7
size: many
D: .
V: TRBV27
CDR3: CASSASVGDYSYEQYF
DNA: TGTGCCAGCAGTGCCTCCGTTGGCGACTACTCCTACGAGCAGTACTTC

J: TRBJ2-7
size: many
D: TRBD1
V: TRBV30
CDR3: CAWTLGTGNEQYF
DNA: TGTGCCTGGACTCTAGGGACAGGGAACGAGCAGTACTTC

J: TRBJ1-3
size: .
D: TRBD1
V: TRBV20-1
CDR3: CSASQYRGAGGNTIYF
DNA: TGCAGTGCTTCCCAGTACAGGGGCGCGGGCGGAAACACCATATATTTT

J: TRBJ2-5
size: many
D: .
V: TRBV25-1
CDR3: CASSESGRETQYF
DNA: TGTGCCAGCAGTGAATCTGGGCGAGAGACCCAGTACTTC

J: TRBJ2-2
size: many
D: .
V: TRBV30
CDR3: CAWSVLWGSGELFF
DNA: TGTGCCTGGAGTGTACTATGGGGTTCCGGGGAGCTGTTTTTT

J: TRBJ2-1
size: few
D: TRBD2
V: TRBV19
CDR3: CASSPREWDEQFF
DNA: TGTGCCAGTAGTCCGCGGGAGTGGGATGAGCAGTTCTTC

J: TRBJ1-2
size: few
D: .
V: TRBV20-1
CDR3: CSARPTGYGYTF
DNA: TGCAGTGCTAGACCGACAGGATATGGCTACACCTTC

J: TRBJ1-1
size: few
D: .
V: TRBV18
CDR3: CASSLLNLRDTEAFF
DNA: TGTGCCAGCTCACTACTAAATCTGAGGGACACTGAAGCTTTCTTT

J: TRBJ2-2
size: few
D: .
V: TRBV9
CDR3: CASSVQGTLLNTGELFF
DNA: TGTGCCAGCAGCGTACAGGGGACCCTCCTGAACACCGGGGAGCTGTTTTTT

J: TRBJ2-7
size: many
D: TRBD2
V: TRBV20-1
CDR3: CSAADVTSGRDEQYF
DNA: TGCAGTGCTGCAGACGTGACTAGCGGGAGGGACGAGCAGTACTTC

J: TRBJ2-5
size: .
D: .
V: TRBV24-1
CDR3: CATSDDSLGEETQYF
DNA: TGTGCCACCAGTGATGACAGCTTGGGAGAGGAGACCCAGTACTTC